The rows below give T cell receptor beta chains drawn from one sample of a study of blood T cell repertoires in COVID-19. Produced via immunoSEQ multiplex PCR; TCRdb's table is partial and in-frame only. The top ten clones hold under 1.1% of a sample with 300,000 to 350,000 clones, around 90% of them seen once. Sequencing used peripheral blood. The receptors were gathered from a woman aged 40-49 years with COVID-19, enrolled during active disease. CDR3s include the opening cysteine and the closing phenylalanine or tryptophan. Clone size is stated in some rows and not others, as once, few, many or a class when expanded.

clone_size j_call v_call cdr3_aa
NA TRBJ2-1 TRBV6-5 CASIPSGGNEQFF
NA TRBJ2-1 TRBV7-2 CASSFVSSGTYNEQFF
NA TRBJ1-2 TRBV28 CASRSTGTANYGYTF
NA TRBJ2-2 TRBV5-1 CASSLSPGLAGVRTGELFF
NA TRBJ1-2 TRBV7-9 CASSPSRRGYGYTF
NA TRBJ1-4 TRBV18 CASSPRGQATNEKLFF
once TRBJ1-1 TRBV6-5 CASSYGGVDTEAFF
NA TRBJ2-3 TRBV28 CASSLVAGITDTQYF
NA TRBJ2-1 TRBV27 CASSSPLAGLGGEQFF
NA TRBJ2-2 TRBV7-9 CASSLRYPGQSTGELFF
NA TRBJ2-6 TRBV27 CASRGSGANVLTF
NA TRBJ2-2 TRBV11-3 CASSLWPTGELFF